A selection of T cell receptor beta chains follows, all from one sample in a study of identical twins. TCRdb itself ran the 5' RACE reads through MiXCR, one entry per CDR3 protein. The data contain roughly 250,000 distinct CDR3 sequences, 7.5% of them seen just once; the ten biggest clones take up under 7%. The data were also submitted as part of a second study, on yellow fever vaccine responses in identical twins.

The specimen was CD8+ T cells sorted from blood. The receptor source for this set is a young woman in good health. CDR3s include the opening cysteine and the closing phenylalanine or tryptophan. The D gene is left open where the match is weak. A row's size may be missing; if present it is once, few, many or a size class.

size: .; V: TRBV11-2; D: .; J: TRBJ2-7; length: 14; DNA: TGTGCCAGCAGCTTAGAGTATAGCTCCTACGAGCAGTACTTC; CDR3: CASSLEYSSYEQYF
size: many; V: TRBV9; D: .; J: TRBJ2-1; length: 13; DNA: TGTGCCAGCAGCGTAATACAGGGCAATGAGCAGTTCTTC; CDR3: CASSVIQGNEQFF
size: .; V: TRBV4-1; D: .; J: TRBJ1-6; length: 16; DNA: TGCGCCAGCGGTGGGGGGGGCGCAGCGGGGAATTCACCCCTCCACTTT; CDR3: CASGGGGAAGNSPLHF
size: few; V: TRBV11-3; D: .; J: TRBJ2-5; length: 14; DNA: TGTGCCAGCAGCTCGTCCGGGTCCCTAAGGACCCAGTACTTC; CDR3: CASSSSGSLRTQYF
size: .; V: TRBV27; D: .; J: TRBJ2-3; length: 17; DNA: TGTGCCAGCAGTTTAGTTAAGACGGGAGCTGGCACAGATACGCAGTATTTT; CDR3: CASSLVKTGAGTDTQYF
size: .; V: TRBV4-1; D: TRBD1; J: TRBJ2-5; length: 17; DNA: TGCGCCAGCAGCCAAGGGGTGGTGGACAGGGCTAAAGAGACCCAGTACTTC; CDR3: CASSQGVVDRAKETQYF
size: many; V: TRBV4-1; D: .; J: TRBJ2-7; length: 16; DNA: TGCGCCAGCAGCCAAGAGAGAAACGACAGATCCTACGAGCAGTACTTC; CDR3: CASSQERNDRSYEQYF
size: .; V: TRBV15; D: .; J: TRBJ2-1; length: 18; DNA: TGTGCCACCAGCAATTCACCATCAACAAGTATGGGGTACAATGAGCAGTTCTTC; CDR3: CATSNSPSTSMGYNEQFF
size: many; V: TRBV5-4; D: .; J: TRBJ1-5; length: 14; DNA: TGTGCCAGCAGCTTAGGAGGGCTCAATCAGCCCCAGCATTTT; CDR3: CASSLGGLNQPQHF
size: many; V: TRBV18; D: .; J: TRBJ2-5; length: 13; DNA: TGTGCCAGCTCACTGAACCATCAAGAGACCCAGTACTTC; CDR3: CASSLNHQETQYF
size: many; V: TRBV29-1; D: .; J: TRBJ2-1; length: 14; DNA: TGCAGCGTTGAAGATAGTAGGGATTCGAATGAGCAGTTCTTC; CDR3: CSVEDSRDSNEQFF
size: few; V: TRBV3-1; D: TRBD1; J: TRBJ2-5; length: 17; DNA: TGTGCCAGCAGCCATAAAAGACAGGGACAACAGCAAGAGACCCAGTACTTC; CDR3: CASSHKRQGQQQETQYF
size: .; V: TRBV28; D: TRBD1; J: TRBJ1-5; length: 16; DNA: TGTGCCAGCAATCTGGGACAGGGAGCAATGAATCAGCCCCAGCATTTT; CDR3: CASNLGQGAMNQPQHF
size: few; V: TRBV20-1; D: TRBD2; J: TRBJ2-5; length: 14; DNA: TGCAGTGCGGTCCCGGGACTAGCCGAAGAGACCCAGTACTTC; CDR3: CSAVPGLAEETQYF
size: few; V: TRBV7-8; D: TRBD2; J: TRBJ2-7; length: 16; DNA: TGTGCCAGCAGTCCGCATCGACTAGCGGGGGGCTACGAGCAGTACTTC; CDR3: CASSPHRLAGGYEQYF
size: many; V: TRBV29-1; D: .; J: TRBJ1-2; length: 11; DNA: TGCAGCGGCCGGGGCTACTATGGCTACACCTTC; CDR3: CSGRGYYGYTF
size: .; V: TRBV13; D: .; J: TRBJ2-1; length: 12; DNA: TGTGCCAGCAGCCCTAACAGGAATGAGCAGTTCTTC; CDR3: CASSPNRNEQFF
size: few; V: TRBV7-9; D: .; J: TRBJ2-4; length: 12; DNA: TGTGCCAGCAGCGACGGAACTGCCATTCAGTACTTC; CDR3: CASSDGTAIQYF
size: few; V: TRBV28; D: .; J: TRBJ2-5; length: 16; DNA: TGTGCCAGCAGTCCGGTCCAGGGGACGGATCAAGAGACCCAGTACTTC; CDR3: CASSPVQGTDQETQYF
size: .; V: TRBV5-8; D: .; J: TRBJ2-7; length: 16; DNA: TGTGCCAGCAGCTTGGCCATTGGTGGATTCACACACGAGCAGTACTTC; CDR3: CASSLAIGGFTHEQYF
size: once; V: TRBV28; D: TRBD1; J: TRBJ2-3; length: 15; DNA: TGTGCCAGCAGCAACCGGGACAGGGGGCCGGATACGCAGTATTTT; CDR3: CASSNRDRGPDTQYF
size: many; V: TRBV7-9; D: .; J: TRBJ1-4; length: 15; DNA: TGTGCCAGCAGTTCCCCCGGCGTGGGTAATGAAAAACTGTTTTTT; CDR3: CASSSPGVGNEKLFF
size: few; V: TRBV29-1; D: .; J: TRBJ2-1; length: 12; DNA: TGCAGCGCCGTTGAGACAGCCAATGAGCAGTTCTTC; CDR3: CSAVETANEQFF
size: many; V: TRBV27; D: .; J: TRBJ1-1; length: 13; DNA: TGTGCCAGCAGTTTACAGGGCGGCACTGAAGCTTTCTTT; CDR3: CASSLQGGTEAFF
size: many; V: TRBV12-3/TRBV12-4; D: .; J: TRBJ1-5; length: 14; DNA: TGTGCCAGCAGTTCCGGCTTTAGCAATCAGCCCCAGCATTTT; CDR3: CASSSGFSNQPQHF
size: few; V: TRBV27; D: .; J: TRBJ2-1; length: 13; DNA: TGTGCCAGCAGTTTATCTGCGGGGAATGAGCAGTTCTTC; CDR3: CASSLSAGNEQFF
size: few; V: TRBV18; D: TRBD1; J: TRBJ2-2; length: 16; DNA: TGTGCCAGCTCACCCCCGGGACAGGCGCTCACCGGGGAGCTGTTTTTT; CDR3: CASSPPGQALTGELFF
size: few; V: TRBV2; D: .; J: TRBJ2-3; length: 15; DNA: TGTGCCAGCAGTGAGGAGGCTAGATCCACAGATACGCAGTATTTT; CDR3: CASSEEARSTDTQYF
size: few; V: TRBV7-8; D: .; J: TRBJ2-1; length: 14; DNA: TGTGCCAGCAGCTTAGAGGTAGGATCACATGAGCAGTTCTTC; CDR3: CASSLEVGSHEQFF
size: .; V: TRBV6-1; D: TRBD1; J: TRBJ1-6; length: 15; DNA: TGTGCCAGCAGGTCCGGGACAGGGGACTCTTCACCCCTCCACTTT; CDR3: CASRSGTGDSSPLHF
size: many; V: TRBV28; D: .; J: TRBJ2-3; length: 14; DNA: TGTGCCAGCAGTGCCCCGATAGTACCGGATACGCAGTATTTT; CDR3: CASSAPIVPDTQYF
size: few; V: TRBV9; D: .; J: TRBJ2-3; length: 12; DNA: TGTGCCAGCAGCCCGAACGCAGATACGCAGTATTTT; CDR3: CASSPNADTQYF
size: many; V: TRBV9; D: TRBD1; J: TRBJ1-1; length: 15; DNA: TGTGCCAGCAGCTCAGGGGGAGGTCCGAACACTGAAGCTTTCTTT; CDR3: CASSSGGGPNTEAFF